This T cell receptor (beta chain) was captured in a study of shared clonotypes between healthy human individuals. Sequenced by immunoSEQ multiplex PCR; TCRdb stores in-frame clones only, minus some. Seen here are about 700,000 clones, about 90% observed once, and the top ten hold 24%. CD45RO-negative CD8 cells positively selected for CCR7 made up the naive population, which excluded terminally differentiated effector memory CD45RA+ cells. The V and J ends lost 2 bases and 8 bases respectively, with 9 bases between them. CDR1 is SEHNR, CDR2 FQNEAQ, per germline (reference sequence). The CDR3 is 12 residues long.

The chain is built from TRBV7-9 and TRBJ1-2; D is unresolved. The material sequenced was naive CD8+ T cells sorted from blood. This TCR derives from a man aged 30 to 39 in good health. CDR3 bases: TGTGCCAGCAGCTTAAAGGGAAGCGGCTACACCTTC. It specifies CASSLKGSGYTF.